This T cell receptor (beta chain) was sequenced in a study of human T cells and chemical hapten exposure. Whole-study results and caveats: More PT1 expanded TCRs went with higher patch test scores.

The library gave individual cDNA molecules unique molecular identifiers. Via MiXCR, TCRdb re-called the RACE reads, giving one row per CDR3 protein. The sample yields around 300,000 distinct CDR3 sequences, roughly 8% seen once. The CDR3 runs to 16 residues. V lost 4 bases and J 2 bases, leaving 18 bases between the germline ends. In germline, CDR1 is LGHNA, CDR2 YNFKEQ. Time point reported: pre-sensitization, week 0. Documented treatment: therapeutic diphenylcyclopropenone sensitization with weekly scalp DPC. Unfractionated whole blood yielded the extracted total RNA. A remark on this clonotype: Antigen specificity is unknown.

This TCR derives from a man younger than 30 with alopecia areata. Some clones in this sample may be carry-over from other donors' samples. The V call is TRBV4-2, the J call TRBJ2-7; perhaps D is TRBD1 or TRBD2 (5 bases each). The sample here was whole blood, taken in connection with sensitization to the hapten diphenylcyclopropenone (DPC). In nucleotides, the CDR3 is TGTGCCAGCAGCCCACAACCCAGGGACCTGCCCTACGAGCAGTACTTC. Protein product: CASSPQPRDLPYEQYF.